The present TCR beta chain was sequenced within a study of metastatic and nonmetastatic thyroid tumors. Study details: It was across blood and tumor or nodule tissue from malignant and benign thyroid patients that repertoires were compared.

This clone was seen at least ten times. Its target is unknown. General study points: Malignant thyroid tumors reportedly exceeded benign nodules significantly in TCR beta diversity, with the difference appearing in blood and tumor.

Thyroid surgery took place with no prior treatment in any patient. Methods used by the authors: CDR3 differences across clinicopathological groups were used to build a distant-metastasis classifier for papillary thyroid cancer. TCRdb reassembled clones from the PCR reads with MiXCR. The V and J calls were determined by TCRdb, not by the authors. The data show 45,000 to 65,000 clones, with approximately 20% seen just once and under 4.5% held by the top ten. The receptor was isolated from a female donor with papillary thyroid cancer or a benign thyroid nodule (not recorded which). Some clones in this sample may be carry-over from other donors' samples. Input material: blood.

This CDR3 reads CAWTSTDGRNQPQHF. In DNA, the CDR3 is TGTGCCTGGACTAGCACGGACGGCAGAAATCAGCCCCAGCATTTT. The J gene is TRBJ1-5, the V gene TRBV30; D remains unclear. CDR1 and CDR2 from the germline V gene are GTSNPN and SVGIG (reference sequence). The V end lost 4 bases, the J end lost 4 bases, and 17 bases lay between the germline ends. CDR3 length: 15 amino acids.